This TCR beta chain derives from a study of human T cells and chemical hapten exposure. Findings and caveats of the study: Donor immune responses may differ from healthy people's, since all donors had alopecia. Controls formed significantly fewer large CDR3 similarity clusters than expanded TCRs did.

From the RACE reads, TCRdb called clonotypes with MiXCR, one entry per CDR3 protein. The repertoire holds 79,000 or so distinct CDR3 sequences, 25% to 40% seen once, with about 8.1% in the top ten. Indicated time point: patch test 1, 2 weeks after DPC sensitization. Treatment indicated: therapeutic diphenylcyclopropenone sensitization with weekly scalp DPC. The study drew its donors from alopecia patients who were 18 to 70 years old and suitable for DPC. Total RNA was isolated from whole blood that had not been fractionated. The CDR3 totals 15 residues. Germline V gene data show CDR1 as MDHEN and CDR2 as SYDVKM. V dropped 6 bases and J dropped 7; count of bases not matched to a gene: 12. The table lists this clonotype with a few counts. Its specificity is not known.

The TCR comes from a man aged 35 to 55 with alopecia areata. Some clones in this sample may be carry-over from other donors' samples. This sample comprised whole blood, obtained in connection with sensitization to the hapten diphenylcyclopropenone (DPC). The chain uses TRBV28 and TRBJ2-1, with 7 positions matching TRBD1. For the CDR3, the DNA is TGTGCCAGCAGATTCCGGGACAGCAACAGGAATGAGCAGTTCTTC. The encoded protein is CASRFRDSNRNEQFF.